The 19 T cell receptor beta chains listed next were all sequenced from one sample in a study of glioma-infiltrating T cells after dendritic cell vaccination. Specified time point: after dendritic cell vaccination, including at tumor progression/relapse. Using immunoSEQ multiplex PCR, the repertoire was profiled, and TCRdb retains in-frame clones only, with some absent. Of more than 45,000 clones listed, about 79% are singletons. This material consisted of blood, taken after dendritic cell vaccination. These receptors came from a human donor with glioblastoma.

The rearrangement links TRBV4-2 to TRBJ1-1; TRBD1 matches at 7 bases. Germline CDR1 is LGHNA and CDR2 is YNFKEQ. The CDR3 covers 14 residues. After removal of 5 bases from V and 5 bases from J, the junction contained 8 bases not matched to a gene. As DNA, the CDR3 is TGTGCCAGCAGCACCCGTACAGGGGAAACTGAAGCTTTCTTT. Protein: CASSTRTGETEAFF.

This clone appeared once. V is TRBV7-9 and J is TRBJ2-7; 8 positions match TRBD1. CDR3 size: 14 residues. The V and J ends lost 3 bases and 6 bases, in that order; junction bases with no gene match: 7. CDR1 is SEHNR and CDR2 is FQNEAQ in the germline V gene (reference sequence). The CDR3, as DNA: TGTGCCAGCAGCTTCCGGGACAGGTGGATCGAGCAGTACTTC. This gives the protein CASSFRDRWIEQYF.

The chain couples TRBV7-6 to TRBJ1-3; D is possibly TRBD1 (5 bases). This CDR3 region has 17 residues. V lost 2 bases, J lost 0 bases, and 14 bases lay in between. Germline assignment: CDR1 SGHVS and CDR2 FNYEAQ. The CDR3 DNA sequence: TGTGCCAGCAGCTTACAATCAGGGCCTTACTCTGGAAACACCATATATTTT. Its protein product is CASSLQSGPYSGNTIYF.

This chain uses TRBV5-1 with TRBJ2-5, with 14 bases lining up with TRBD2. The DNA end favors TRBJ2-7, so the J call may be wrong. Germline CDR1 and CDR2: SGHRS and YFSETQ. This CDR3 comprises 15 residues. The CDR3 sequence: CASRPTSGGANEQYF. In nucleotides, the CDR3 is TGCGCCAGCAGACCGACTAGCGGGGGGGCGAACGAGCAGTACTTC.

This chain links TRBV7-6 with TRBJ1-2; 7 bases align to TRBD1. Germline CDR1 reads SGHVS; CDR2 reads FNYEAQ. CDR3 length: 15 amino acids. J was trimmed by 6 bases and V by 1 base; bases with no gene match: 8. Here the CDR3 DNA reads TGTGCCAGCAGCTTAGAGCCAGGGGGGTATGATGGCTACACCTTC. Translating gives CASSLEPGGYDGYTF. Full variable domain (rest looked up from reference TRBV7-6 and TRBJ1-2): GAGVSQSPRYKVTKRGQDVALRCDPISGHVSLYWYRQALGQGPEFLTYFNYEAQQDKSGLPNDRFSAERPEGSISTLTIQRTEQRDSAMYRCASSLEPGGYDGYTFGSGTRLTVV.

This clone appeared a single time. The chain joins TRBV12-5 to TRBJ1-1, with 9 bases that match TRBD1. CDR1 is LGHNT, CDR2 FRNRAP, per germline. The V and J ends lost 3 bases and 4 bases, in that order; junction bases with no gene match: 15. The CDR3 sequence is 18 residues long. The CDR3 reads CASGFETGQGEKVTEAFF. The DNA for the CDR3 is TGTGCTAGTGGTTTTGAGACGGGACAGGGTGAGAAAGTCACTGAAGCTTTCTTT. Based on the CDR3 plus reference TRBV12-5 and TRBJ1-1, the full variable domain is DARVTQTPRHKVTEMGQEVTMRCQPILGHNTVFWYRQTMMQGLELLAYFRNRAPLDDSGMPKDRFSAEMPDATLATLKIQPSEPRDSAVYFCASGFETGQGEKVTEAFFGQGTRLTVV.

The chain is built from TRBV5-6 and TRBJ2-3; possibly TRBD2 for D (7 bases). Trimming left V 7 bases short and J 2 bases short, with 17 bases between. Germline V lookup: CDR1 SGHDT, CDR2 YYEEEE. The CDR3 contains 15 residues. The CDR3 DNA follows: TGTGCCAGCCGCTGGGGGGGGGCGGACACAGATACGCAGTATTTT. Amino acid sequence: CASRWGGADTDTQYF.

The chain couples TRBV4-1 to TRBJ1-6; 11 positions agree with TRBD1. The CDR3 extends over 15 amino acids. V was pared by 3 bases and J by 8 bases, with 3 bases of the junction left unmatched. Germline V gene sequence: CDR1 MGHRA, CDR2 YSYEKL. The CDR3 bases are TGCGCCAGCAGCCAGGGACAGGGGGACGATTCACCCCTCCACTTT. Translating it yields CASSQGQGDDSPLHF.

This chain uses TRBV7-3 with TRBJ2-3, with TRBD2 matching 9 bases. V was clipped by 4 bases and J by 4 bases; unmatched bases: 9. Per germline, CDR1 SGHTA and CDR2 FQGTGA. There are 16 residues in the CDR3. CDR3 sequence: CASSSGLAGYSDTQYF. CDR3 coding DNA: TGTGCCAGCAGCTCAGGGCTAGCGGGGTATTCAGATACGCAGTATTTT.

The chain combines TRBV7-2 with TRBJ2-7; 9 nucleotides match TRBD2. The CDR3 runs to 13 residues. The germline V gene encodes CDR1 SGHTA and CDR2 FQGNSA. V was pared by 3 bases and J by 3 bases, with 0 bases of the junction left unmatched. CDR3 coding DNA: TGTGCCAGCAGCTTTAGCGGGGGCTACGAGCAGTACTTC. Encoded protein: CASSFSGGYEQYF.

This sequence joins TRBV7-6 and TRBJ1-3, with 10 nucleotides matching TRBD1. The germline CDR1 and CDR2 sequences are SGHVS and FNYEAQ. CDR3 length: 17 residues. V trimming: 0 bases; J trimming: 0 bases; junction bases outside the gene matches: 2. CDR3 sequence: CASSLATGGFSGNTIYF. CDR3 coding DNA: TGTGCCAGCAGCTTAGCGACAGGGGGCTTCTCTGGAAACACCATATATTTT.

This clone was counted a few times. The chain is built from TRBV18 and TRBJ2-2; D perhaps matches TRBD2 (6 bases). CDR1 and CDR2 from the germline V gene are KGHSH and LQKENI. V shed 4 bases and J shed 4 bases, with 10 bases lying between them. The CDR3 has 14 residues. The DNA for the CDR3 is TGTGCCAGCTCACAGCTAGCGACCACCGGGGAGCTGTTTTTT. Protein product: CASSQLATTGELFF.

V and J are TRBV5-1 and TRBJ2-1, with no clear D. The germline V gene has CDR1 SGHRS and CDR2 YFSETQ. The CDR3 has 14 amino acids. Trimming removed 0 bases at V and 0 bases at J, with 4 bases between. CDR3 loop: CASSLVSSYNEQFF. The CDR3 nucleotides are TGCGCCAGCAGCTTGGTGAGCTCCTACAATGAGCAGTTCTTC.

The chain carries TRBV6-1 and TRBJ1-5; 7 bases align to TRBD1. Germline lookup yields CDR1 MNHNS and CDR2 SASEGT. J gave up 0 bases and V 2 bases, and 1 base lay outside the gene matches. This CDR3 is built from 15 residues. The CDR3 DNA reads TGTGCCAGCAGTGAATACAGGGGTAGCAATCAGCCCCAGCATTTT. Translation: CASSEYRGSNQPQHF.

The chain uses TRBV11-2 and TRBJ2-7; the D gene is possibly TRBD1 (5 bases). Germline CDR1 reads SGHAT; CDR2 reads FQNNGV. V lost 1 base, J lost 6 bases, and 16 bases lay in between. The CDR3 extends over 15 amino acids. CDR3 DNA sequence: TGTGCCAGCAGCTTAGGGTCAGGGAACTTCGCCGAGCAGTACTTC. Translation: CASSLGSGNFAEQYF.

This chain links TRBV5-4 with TRBJ2-2, with 7 bases lining up with TRBD1. The CDR3 is 16 amino acids. J gave up 3 bases and V 3 bases, and 8 bases lay outside the gene matches. Germline V lookup: CDR1 SGHNT, CDR2 YYREEE (reference sequence). CDR3 nucleotides: TGTGCCAGCAGCTCTAGCAAAGGGACAGACACCGGGGAGCTGTTTTTT. It specifies CASSSSKGTDTGELFF.

Notes on this clone: One end of the junction does not line up with germline, which may come from a read error. V gene TRBV6-5 combines with J gene TRBJ1-2; TRBD1 matches 7 bases. CDR3 size: 13 residues. CDR1 is MNHEY, CDR2 SVGAGI, per germline. CDR3 coding DNA: TGTGCCAGCAGATCGGGACAGACAGTTGGCCACACCTTC. It translates to CASRSGQTVGHTF.

This clone was counted at least ten times. This chain joins TRBV6-4 and TRBJ1-2; D gene unclear. This CDR3 spans 12 amino acids. The germline V gene has CDR1 MRHNA and CDR2 SNTAGT. Trimming took 3 bases from V and 5 from J, leaving 7 bases between them. The DNA for the CDR3 is TGTGCCAGCAGTGAAGGCGGGTATGGCTACACCTTC. Residues: CASSEGGYGYTF.

The chain employs TRBV5-1 and TRBJ1-2; the D is unclear. The V gene lost 0 bases and the J gene lost 7 bases, with 13 bases spanning the gap. The CDR3 totals 14 residues. Germline V CDR1 and CDR2: SGHRS, YFSETQ. CDR3 DNA: TGCGCCAGCAGCTTGGCAGGCGCCGAGGGTGGCTACACCTTC. Its protein product is CASSLAGAEGGYTF. Full variable domain (missing parts from reference TRBV5-1 and TRBJ1-2): KAGVTQTPRYLIKTRGQQVTLSCSPISGHRSVSWYQQTPGQGLQFLFEYFSETQRNKGNFPGRFSGRQFSNSRSEMNVSTLELGDSALYLCASSLAGAEGGYTFGSGTRLTVV.